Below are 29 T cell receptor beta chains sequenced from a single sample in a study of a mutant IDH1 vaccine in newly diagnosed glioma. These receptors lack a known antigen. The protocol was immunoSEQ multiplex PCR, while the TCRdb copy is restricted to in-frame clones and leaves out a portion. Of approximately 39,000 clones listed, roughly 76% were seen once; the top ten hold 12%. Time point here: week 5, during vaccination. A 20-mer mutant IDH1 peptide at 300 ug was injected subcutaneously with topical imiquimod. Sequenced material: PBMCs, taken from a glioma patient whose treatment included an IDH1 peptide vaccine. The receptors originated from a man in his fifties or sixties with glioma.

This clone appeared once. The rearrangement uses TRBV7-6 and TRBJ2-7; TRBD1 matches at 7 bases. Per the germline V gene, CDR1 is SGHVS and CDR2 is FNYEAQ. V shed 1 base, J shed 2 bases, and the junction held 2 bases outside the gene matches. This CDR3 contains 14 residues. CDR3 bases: TGTGCCAGCAGCTTAGGGGGGACAGCCTACGAGCAGTACTTC. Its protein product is CASSLGGTAYEQYF.

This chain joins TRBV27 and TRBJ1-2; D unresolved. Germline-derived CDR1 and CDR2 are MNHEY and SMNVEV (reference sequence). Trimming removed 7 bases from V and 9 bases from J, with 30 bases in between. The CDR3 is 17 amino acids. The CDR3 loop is CASTTYYQAGPANRYTF. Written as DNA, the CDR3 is TGTGCCAGCACCACATATTATCAGGCCGGGCCCGCCAACCGCTACACCTTC.

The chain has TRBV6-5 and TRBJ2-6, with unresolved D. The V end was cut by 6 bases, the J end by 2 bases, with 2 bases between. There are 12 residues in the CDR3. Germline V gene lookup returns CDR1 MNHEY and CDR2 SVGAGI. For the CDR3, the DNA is TGTGCCAGCAGAACTGGGGCCAACGTCCTGACTTTC. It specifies CASRTGANVLTF.

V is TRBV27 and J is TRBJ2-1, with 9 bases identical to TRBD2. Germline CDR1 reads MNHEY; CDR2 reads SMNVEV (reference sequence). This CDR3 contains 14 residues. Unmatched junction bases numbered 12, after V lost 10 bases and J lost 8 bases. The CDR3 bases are TGTGCCATCCTGGGAGCGGGGGGAATCGATGAGCAGTTCTTC. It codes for CAILGAGGIDEQFF.

The CDR3 loop reads CASSLRTVDFSGANVLTF. The CDR3 coding sequence is TGTGCCAGCAGCCTCCGGACAGTTGATTTCTCTGGGGCCAACGTCCTGACTTTC. This chain joins TRBV2 and TRBJ2-6; TRBD1 might be the D (6 bases). This CDR3 spans 18 amino acids. Trimming removed 6 bases from V and 0 bases from J, with 18 bases in between. Germline V lookup: CDR1 SNHLY, CDR2 FYNNEI.

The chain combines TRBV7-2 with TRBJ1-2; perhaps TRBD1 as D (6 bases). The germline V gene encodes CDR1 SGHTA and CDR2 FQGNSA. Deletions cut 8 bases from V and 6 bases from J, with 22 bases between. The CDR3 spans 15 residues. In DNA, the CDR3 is TGTGCCAGCTCCCCCGGGGGGCTGGGTTTGAATGGCTACACCTTC. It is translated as CASSPGGLGLNGYTF.

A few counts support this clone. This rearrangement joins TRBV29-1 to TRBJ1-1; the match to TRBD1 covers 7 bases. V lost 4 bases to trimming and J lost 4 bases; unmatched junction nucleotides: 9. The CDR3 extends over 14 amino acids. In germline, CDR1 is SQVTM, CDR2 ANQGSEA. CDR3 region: CSVAKGTASTEAFF. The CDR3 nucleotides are TGCAGCGTTGCCAAGGGGACAGCCAGCACTGAAGCTTTCTTT.

The CDR3 DNA follows: TGTGCCAGCAAACGACAGGGACCCTCAGGGGAGCAGTACTTC. Encoded protein: CASKRQGPSGEQYF. This sequence joins TRBV6-5 and TRBJ2-7; TRBD1 matches at 7 bases. The CDR3 is 14 residues long. Germline CDR1 MNHEY, CDR2 SVGAGI. V shed 7 bases, J shed 7 bases, and the junction held 13 bases outside the gene matches.

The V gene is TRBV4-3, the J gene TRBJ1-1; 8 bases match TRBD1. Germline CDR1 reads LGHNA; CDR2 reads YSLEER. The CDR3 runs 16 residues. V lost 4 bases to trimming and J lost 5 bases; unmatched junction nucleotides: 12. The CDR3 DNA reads TGCGCCAGCAGCCCGAGCCCACAGGGGGGAAGAACTGAAGCTTTCTTT. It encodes CASSPSPQGGRTEAFF.

This CDR3 reads CASSSEGGVYNEQFF. The CDR3 coding sequence is TGTGCCAGCAGCTCCGAGGGAGGGGTCTACAATGAGCAGTTCTTC. The genes are TRBV7-6 and TRBJ2-1; 7 bases map to TRBD2. V shed 4 bases and J 3 bases; nucleotides not matched to a gene: 6. This CDR3 has 15 residues. Per germline, CDR1 SGHVS and CDR2 FNYEAQ.

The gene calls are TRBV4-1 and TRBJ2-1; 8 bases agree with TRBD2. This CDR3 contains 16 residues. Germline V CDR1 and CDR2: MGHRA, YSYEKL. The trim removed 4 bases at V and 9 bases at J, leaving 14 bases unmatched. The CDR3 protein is CASSRPGRGGSAEQFF. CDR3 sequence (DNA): TGCGCCAGCAGCCGACCCGGCCGGGGGGGGTCGGCTGAGCAGTTCTTC.

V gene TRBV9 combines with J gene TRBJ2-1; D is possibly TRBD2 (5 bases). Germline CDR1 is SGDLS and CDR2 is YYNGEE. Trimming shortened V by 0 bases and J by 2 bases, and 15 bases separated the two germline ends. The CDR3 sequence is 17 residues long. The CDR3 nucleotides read TGTGCCAGCAGCGTAGGACTTGCGGCGGGCACCTACAATGAGCAGTTCTTC. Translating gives CASSVGLAAGTYNEQFF.

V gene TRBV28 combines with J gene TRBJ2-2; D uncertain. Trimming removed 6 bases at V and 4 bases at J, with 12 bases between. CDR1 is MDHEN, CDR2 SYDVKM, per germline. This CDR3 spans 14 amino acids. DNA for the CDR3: TGTGCCAGCAGGACCGCTTCAGGCACCGGGGAGCTGTTTTTT. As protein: CASRTASGTGELFF.

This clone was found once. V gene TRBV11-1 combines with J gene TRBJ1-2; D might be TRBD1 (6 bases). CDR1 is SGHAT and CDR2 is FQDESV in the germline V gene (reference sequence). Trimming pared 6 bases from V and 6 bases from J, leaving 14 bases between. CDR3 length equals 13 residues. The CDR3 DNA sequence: TGTGCCAGCAGACAACTGGAGGGGGATGGCTACACCTTC. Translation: CASRQLEGDGYTF.

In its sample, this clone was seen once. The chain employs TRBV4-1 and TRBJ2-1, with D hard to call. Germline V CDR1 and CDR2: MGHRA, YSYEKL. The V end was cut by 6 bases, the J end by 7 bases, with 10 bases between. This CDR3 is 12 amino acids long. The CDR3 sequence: CASRNGWNEQFF. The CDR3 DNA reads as TGCGCCAGCAGAAACGGGTGGAATGAGCAGTTCTTC.

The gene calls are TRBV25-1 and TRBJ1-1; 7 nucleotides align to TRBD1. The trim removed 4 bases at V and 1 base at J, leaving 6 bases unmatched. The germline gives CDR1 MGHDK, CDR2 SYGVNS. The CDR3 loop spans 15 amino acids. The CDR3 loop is CASSGEGQTNTEAFF. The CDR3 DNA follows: TGTGCCAGCAGTGGTGAGGGACAGACGAACACTGAAGCTTTCTTT.

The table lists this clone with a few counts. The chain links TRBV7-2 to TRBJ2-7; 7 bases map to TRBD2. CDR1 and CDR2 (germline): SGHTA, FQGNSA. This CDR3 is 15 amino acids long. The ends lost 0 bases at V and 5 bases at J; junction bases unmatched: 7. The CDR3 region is CASSLAAGELDEQYF. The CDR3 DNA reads TGTGCCAGCAGCTTAGCTGCGGGAGAACTTGACGAGCAGTACTTC.

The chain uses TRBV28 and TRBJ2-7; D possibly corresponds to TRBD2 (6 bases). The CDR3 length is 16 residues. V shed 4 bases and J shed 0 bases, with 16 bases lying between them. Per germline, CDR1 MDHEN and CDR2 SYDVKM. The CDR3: CASSYSRDLPSYEQYF. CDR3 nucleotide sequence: TGTGCCAGCAGTTACTCCCGGGACTTACCCTCCTACGAGCAGTACTTC.

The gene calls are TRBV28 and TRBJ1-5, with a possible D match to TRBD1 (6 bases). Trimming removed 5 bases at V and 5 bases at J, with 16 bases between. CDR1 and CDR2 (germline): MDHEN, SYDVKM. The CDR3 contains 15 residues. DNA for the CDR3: TGTGCCAGCAGTGACAGGTCGAATACCGATCAGCCCCAGCATTTT. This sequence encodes CASSDRSNTDQPQHF.

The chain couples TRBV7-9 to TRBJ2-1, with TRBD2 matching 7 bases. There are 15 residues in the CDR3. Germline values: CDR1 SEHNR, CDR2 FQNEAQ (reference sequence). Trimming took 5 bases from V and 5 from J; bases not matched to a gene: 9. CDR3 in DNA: TGTGCCAGCAGCCCAAGGGAGGGGTGGGACAATGAGCAGTTCTTC. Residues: CASSPREGWDNEQFF.

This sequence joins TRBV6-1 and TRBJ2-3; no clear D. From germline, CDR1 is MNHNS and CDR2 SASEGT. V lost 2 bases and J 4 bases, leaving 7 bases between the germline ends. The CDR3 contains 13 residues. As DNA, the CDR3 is TGTGCCAGCAGTGAAAGAGATCCAGATACGCAGTATTTT. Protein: CASSERDPDTQYF.

The CDR3 protein is CASSGYGPGNTIYF. The CDR3 DNA reads TGTGCCAGCAGTGGGTATGGGCCTGGAAACACCATATATTTT. V is TRBV6-1 and J is TRBJ1-3; no reliable D call. The V gene's germline CDR1 is MNHNS and CDR2 SASEGT. Trimming removed 4 bases at V and 2 bases at J, with 9 bases between. The CDR3 sequence is 14 residues long.

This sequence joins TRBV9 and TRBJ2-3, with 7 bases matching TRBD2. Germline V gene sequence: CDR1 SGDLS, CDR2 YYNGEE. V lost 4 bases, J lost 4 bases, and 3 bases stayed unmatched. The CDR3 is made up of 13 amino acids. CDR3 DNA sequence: TGTGCCAGCAGCCAACTAGCGCCAGATACGCAGTATTTT. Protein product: CASSQLAPDTQYF.

The CDR3 protein is CASSQSAYNEQFF. In nucleotides, the CDR3 is TGCGCCAGCAGCCAAAGCGCCTACAATGAGCAGTTCTTC. The chain employs TRBV4-1 and TRBJ2-1, with unresolved D. The CDR3 covers 13 residues. Per the germline V gene, CDR1 is MGHRA and CDR2 is YSYEKL. Trimming took 2 bases from V and 2 from J, leaving 4 bases between them.

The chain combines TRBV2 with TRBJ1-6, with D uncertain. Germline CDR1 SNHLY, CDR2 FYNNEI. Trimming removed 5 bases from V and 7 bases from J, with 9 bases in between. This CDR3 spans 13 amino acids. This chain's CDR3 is CASSRQENSPLHF. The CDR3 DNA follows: TGTGCCAGCAGTCGCCAGGAAAATTCACCCCTCCACTTT.

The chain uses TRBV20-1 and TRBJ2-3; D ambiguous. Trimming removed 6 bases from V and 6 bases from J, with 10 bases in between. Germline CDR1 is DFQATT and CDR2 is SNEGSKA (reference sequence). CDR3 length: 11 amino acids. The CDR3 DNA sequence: TGCAGTGCCTCCCATACGGATACGCAGTATTTT. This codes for CSASHTDTQYF.

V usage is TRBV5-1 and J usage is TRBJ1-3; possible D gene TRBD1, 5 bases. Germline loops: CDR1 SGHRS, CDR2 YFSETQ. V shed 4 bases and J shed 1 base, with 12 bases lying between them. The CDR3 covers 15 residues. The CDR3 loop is CASSPGHSSGNTIYF. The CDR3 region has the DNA TGCGCCAGCAGCCCTGGACATTCTTCTGGAAACACCATATATTTT.

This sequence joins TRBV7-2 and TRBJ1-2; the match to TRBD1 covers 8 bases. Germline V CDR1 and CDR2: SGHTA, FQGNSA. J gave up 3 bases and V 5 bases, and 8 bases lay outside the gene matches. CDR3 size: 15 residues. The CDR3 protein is CASSIDRGGDYGYTF. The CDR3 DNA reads TGTGCCAGCAGCATAGACAGGGGAGGGGACTATGGCTACACCTTC.

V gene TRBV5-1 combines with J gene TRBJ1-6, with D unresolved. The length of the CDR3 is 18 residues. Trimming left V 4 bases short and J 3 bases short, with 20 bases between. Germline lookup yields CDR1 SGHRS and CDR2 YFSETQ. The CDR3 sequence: CASSLGRGLSNYNSPLHF. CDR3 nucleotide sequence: TGCGCCAGCAGCCTGGGGAGAGGCCTCAGTAACTATAATTCACCCCTCCACTTT.